One and the same sample provided the 12 T cell receptor beta chains below, sequenced in a study of molecular identifiers for immune sequencing clone quantification. TCRdb redid the calling of the PCR reads with MiXCR, one entry per CDR3 protein. The sample consists of 490,000 or so distinct CDR3 sequences, roughly 26% of them appearing once. Specimen: naive CD8+ T cells from blood, with Jurkat cell RNA spiked in. Noted subset: FACS-sorted CD8+CD4-CCR7+CD45RA+ naive T cells. These TCRs come from a human donor in good health. Some libraries in this study had Jurkat cell RNA spiked in.

This clonotype appeared a few times. The J gene is TRBJ2-1, the V gene TRBV4-3, with unresolved D. V lost 1 base, J lost 4 bases, and 5 bases lay in between. This CDR3 contains 13 residues. CDR1 LGHNA and CDR2 YSLEER come from the germline V gene. CDR3 nucleotides: TGCGCCAGCAGCCAAGGGGTATACAATGAGCAGTTCTTC. It specifies CASSQGVYNEQFF.

This clonotype was counted only a few times. This chain connects TRBV4-3 to TRBJ1-3, with D perhaps TRBD1 (5 bases). Trimming cost V 0 bases and J 7 bases, with 16 bases left between them. The CDR3 totals 16 residues. The V gene's germline CDR1 is LGHNA and CDR2 YSLEER. The CDR3 spells CASSQESEAGANTIYF. The CDR3 nucleotides read TGCGCCAGCAGCCAAGAGTCCGAAGCTGGGGCGAACACCATATATTTT.

There are a few counts of this clonotype. Relative to the germline gene, one junction end is altered; a read error may explain this. V is TRBV27 and J is TRBJ2-3; perhaps TRBD1 as D (6 bases). Per the germline V gene, CDR1 is MNHEY and CDR2 is SMNVEV (reference sequence). There are 14 residues in the CDR3. As DNA, the CDR3 is TGTGCCAGCAGTCCTGGGACATCCCAAGATACGCAGTGTTTT. This codes for CASSPGTSQDTQCF.

This clonotype has ten or more counts. The chain has TRBV12-3 or TRBV12-4 and TRBJ2-3; D may correspond to TRBD1 or TRBD2 (6 bases each). The CDR3 spans 16 residues. V was trimmed by 4 bases and J by 2 bases, leaving 16 bases between them. CDR3 region: CASSSPRGVDTDTQYF. The CDR3 bases are TGTGCCAGCAGTTCCCCTAGGGGGGTGGACACAGATACGCAGTATTTT.

Note on this clonotype: A clone one base away is much larger, so this may be a read error. The V call is TRBV20-1, the J call TRBJ2-3; D uncertain. Trimming removed 0 bases from V and 5 bases from J, with 15 bases in between. CDR3 length equals 15 residues. Per the germline V gene, CDR1 is DFQATT and CDR2 is SNEGSKA (reference sequence). The CDR3, as DNA: TGCAGTGCTAGAGATCTCCCCGTCCCCGGAGATACGCAGTATTTT. Its protein is CSARDLPVPGDTQYF.

This clonotype has at least ten counts. CDR3 amino acids: CASSSTGVEQYF. CDR3 in DNA: TGTGCCAGCAGTTCCACAGGGGTCGAGCAGTACTTC. This chain joins TRBV6-2 or TRBV6-3 and TRBJ2-7; 7 bases agree with TRBD1. CDR3 length equals 12 residues. Losses at the gene ends were 4 bases for V and 6 bases for J; bases not matched to a gene: 3. CDR1 MNHEY and CDR2 SVGEGT come from the germline V gene.

The chain couples TRBV28 to TRBJ2-1; D tentatively fits TRBD1 or TRBD2 (5 bases each). The CDR3 consists of 20 residues. V shed 6 bases and J shed 6 bases, with 33 bases lying between them. The germline gives CDR1 MDHEN, CDR2 SYDVKM. CDR3 sequence (DNA): TGTGCCAGCAGCCCTATTGCGACTCGGGATGAGGGGCACAATTCCAATGAGCAGTTCTTC. Translated, it gives CASSPIATRDEGHNSNEQFF.

The chain joins TRBV30 to TRBJ1-5; D remains unclear. V gave up 0 bases and J gave up 0 bases, with 9 bases separating them. Germline lookup yields CDR1 GTSNPN and CDR2 SVGIG (reference sequence). This CDR3 comprises 15 residues. The CDR3 sequence is CAWSVTGFSNQPQHF. CDR3 DNA sequence: TGTGCCTGGAGTGTAACCGGGTTTAGCAATCAGCCCCAGCATTTT.

In its sample, this clonotype was seen many times. The V gene is TRBV6-5, the J gene TRBJ2-3; no clear D. V was shortened by 0 bases and J by 2 bases, with 12 bases between the two germline ends. The germline V gene encodes CDR1 MNHEY and CDR2 SVGAGI. This CDR3 has 16 residues. The CDR3 sequence: CASSYSSVFATDTQYF. In nucleotides, the CDR3 is TGTGCCAGCAGTTACTCGTCGGTCTTCGCCACAGATACGCAGTATTTT.

This clonotype was recorded a few times. V is TRBV6-5 and J is TRBJ2-7, with TRBD2 matching 10 bases. Looked up from germline, CDR1 is MNHEY and CDR2 is SVGAGI. The CDR3 is 15 residues long. Unmatched junction bases numbered 6, after V lost 0 bases and J lost 7 bases. The CDR3 DNA is TGTGCCAGCAGTTACTCGGTAGCGGGAGGCGGGGAGCAGTACTTC. Translated: CASSYSVAGGGEQYF.

The chain has TRBV7-9 and TRBJ1-1; D gene uncertain. V lost 2 bases to trimming and J lost 0 bases, with 7 bases between them. The CDR3 spans 14 residues. Germline V CDR1 and CDR2: SEHNR, FQNEAQ (reference sequence). The CDR3 DNA sequence: TGTGCCAGCAGCTTATTCGACGTGAACACTGAAGCTTTCTTT. Residues: CASSLFDVNTEAFF. The entire variable domain, with the rest obtained from reference TRBV7-9 and TRBJ1-1, is as follows: DTGVSQNPRHKITKRGQNVTFRCDPISEHNRLYWYRQTLGQGPEFLTYFQNEAQLEKSRLLSDRFSAERPKGSFSTLEIQRTEQGDSAMYLCASSLFDVNTEAFFGQGTRLTVV.

There are many counts of this clonotype. This chain uses TRBV4-3 with TRBJ2-7; 8 bases agree with TRBD1. J was trimmed by 4 bases and V by 1 base; bases with no gene match: 3. The CDR3 has 14 residues. Germline V gives CDR1 LGHNA, CDR2 YSLEER. CDR3 DNA sequence: TGCGCCAGCAGCCAAGGGACAGGGTTGTACGAGCAGTACTTC. Its translation is CASSQGTGLYEQYF.